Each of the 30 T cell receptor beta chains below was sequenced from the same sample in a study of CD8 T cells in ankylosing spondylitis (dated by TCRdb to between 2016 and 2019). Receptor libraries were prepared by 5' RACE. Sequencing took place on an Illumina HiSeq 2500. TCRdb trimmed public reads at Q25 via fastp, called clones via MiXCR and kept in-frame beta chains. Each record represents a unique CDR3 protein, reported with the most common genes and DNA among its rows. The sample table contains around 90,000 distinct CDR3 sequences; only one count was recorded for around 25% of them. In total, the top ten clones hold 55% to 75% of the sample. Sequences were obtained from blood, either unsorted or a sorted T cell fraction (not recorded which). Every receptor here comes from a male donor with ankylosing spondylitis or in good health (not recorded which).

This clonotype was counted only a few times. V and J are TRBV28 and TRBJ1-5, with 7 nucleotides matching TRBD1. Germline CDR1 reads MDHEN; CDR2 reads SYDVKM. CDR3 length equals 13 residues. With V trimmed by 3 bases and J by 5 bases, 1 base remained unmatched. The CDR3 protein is CASSLTGYQPQHF. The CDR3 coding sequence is TGTGCCAGCAGTTTGACAGGGTATCAGCCCCAGCATTTT. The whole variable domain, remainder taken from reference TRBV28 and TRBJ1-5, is DVKVTQSSRYLVKRTGEKVFLECVQDMDHENMFWYRQDPGLGLRLIYFSYDVKMKEKGDIPEGYSVSREKKERFSLILESASTNQTSMYLCASSLTGYQPQHFGDGTRLSIL.

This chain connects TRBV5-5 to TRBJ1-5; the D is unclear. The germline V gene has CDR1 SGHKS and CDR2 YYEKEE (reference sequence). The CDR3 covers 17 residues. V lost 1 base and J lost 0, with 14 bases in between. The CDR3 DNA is TGTGCCAGCAGCTTGACGGTCGCTACTCATAGCAATCAGCCCCAGCATTTT. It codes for CASSLTVATHSNQPQHF.

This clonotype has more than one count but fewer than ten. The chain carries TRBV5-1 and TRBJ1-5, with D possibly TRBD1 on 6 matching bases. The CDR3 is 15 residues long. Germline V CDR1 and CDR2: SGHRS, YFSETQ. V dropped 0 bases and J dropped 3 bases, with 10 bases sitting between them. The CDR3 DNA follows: TGCGCCAGCAGCTTGGGTCAGGGGTTCAATCAGCCCCAGCATTTT. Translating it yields CASSLGQGFNQPQHF.

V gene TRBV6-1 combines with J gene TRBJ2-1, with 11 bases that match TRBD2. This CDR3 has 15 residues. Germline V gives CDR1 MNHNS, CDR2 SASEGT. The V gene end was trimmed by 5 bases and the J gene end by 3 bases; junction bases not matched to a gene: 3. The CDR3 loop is CASSPLAGDYNEQFF. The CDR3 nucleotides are TGTGCCAGCAGTCCACTAGCGGGAGACTACAATGAGCAGTTCTTC.

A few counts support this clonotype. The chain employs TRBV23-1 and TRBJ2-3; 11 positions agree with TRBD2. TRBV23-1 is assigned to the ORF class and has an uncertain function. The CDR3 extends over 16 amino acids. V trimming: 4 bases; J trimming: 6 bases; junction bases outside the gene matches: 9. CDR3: CASSPLLAGVWDTQYF. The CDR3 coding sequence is TGCGCCAGCAGTCCACTACTAGCGGGAGTCTGGGATACGCAGTATTTT.

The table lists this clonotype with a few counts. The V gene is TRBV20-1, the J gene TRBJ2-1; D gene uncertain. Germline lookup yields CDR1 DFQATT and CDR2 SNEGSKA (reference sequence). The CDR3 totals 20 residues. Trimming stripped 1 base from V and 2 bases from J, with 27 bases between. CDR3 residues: CSARVVDGGFPTPAYNEQFF. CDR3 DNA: TGCAGTGCTAGAGTTGTGGATGGTGGGTTTCCGACACCGGCCTACAATGAGCAGTTCTTC.

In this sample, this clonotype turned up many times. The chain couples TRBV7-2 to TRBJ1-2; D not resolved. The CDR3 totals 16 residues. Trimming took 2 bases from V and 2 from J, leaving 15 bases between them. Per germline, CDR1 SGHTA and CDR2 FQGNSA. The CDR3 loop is CASSLSGRTINYGYTF. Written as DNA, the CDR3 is TGTGCCAGCAGCTTATCCGGCAGGACTATAAACTATGGCTACACCTTC.

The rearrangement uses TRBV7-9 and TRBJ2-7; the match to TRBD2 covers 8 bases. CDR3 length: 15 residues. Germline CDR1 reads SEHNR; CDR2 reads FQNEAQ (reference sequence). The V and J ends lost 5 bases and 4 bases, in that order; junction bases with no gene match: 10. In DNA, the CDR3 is TGTGCCAGCAGCCGTTCCGGGACTAGTTTTTACGAGCAGTACTTC. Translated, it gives CASSRSGTSFYEQYF.

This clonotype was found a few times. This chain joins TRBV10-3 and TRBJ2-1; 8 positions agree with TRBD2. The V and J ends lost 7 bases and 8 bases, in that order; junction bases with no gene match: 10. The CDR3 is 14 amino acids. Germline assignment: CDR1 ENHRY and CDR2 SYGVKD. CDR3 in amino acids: CAINTGTRGYEQFF. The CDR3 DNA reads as TGTGCCATCAACACCGGGACTAGAGGCTATGAGCAGTTCTTC.

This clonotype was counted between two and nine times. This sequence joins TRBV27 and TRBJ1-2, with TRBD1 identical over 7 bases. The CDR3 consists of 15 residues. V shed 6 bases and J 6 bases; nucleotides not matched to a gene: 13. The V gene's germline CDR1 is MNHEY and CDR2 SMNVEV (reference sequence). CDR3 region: CASSPIGTGANGYTF. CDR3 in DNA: TGTGCCAGCAGCCCGATCGGCACAGGGGCAAATGGCTACACCTTC.

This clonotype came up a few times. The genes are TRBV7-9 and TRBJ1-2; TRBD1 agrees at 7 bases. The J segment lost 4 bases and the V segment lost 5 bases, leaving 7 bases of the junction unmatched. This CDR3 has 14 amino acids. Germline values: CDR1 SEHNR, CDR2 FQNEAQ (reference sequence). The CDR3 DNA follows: TGTGCCAGCAGCCGCTCCGACAGGGTCTATGGCTACACCTTC. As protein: CASSRSDRVYGYTF.

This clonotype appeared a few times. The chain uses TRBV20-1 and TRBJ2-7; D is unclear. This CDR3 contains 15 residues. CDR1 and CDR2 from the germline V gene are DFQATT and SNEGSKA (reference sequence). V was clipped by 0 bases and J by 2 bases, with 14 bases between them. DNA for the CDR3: TGCAGTGCTAGAGATATAAGGGCGAATCCCTACGAGCAGTACTTC. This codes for CSARDIRANPYEQYF.

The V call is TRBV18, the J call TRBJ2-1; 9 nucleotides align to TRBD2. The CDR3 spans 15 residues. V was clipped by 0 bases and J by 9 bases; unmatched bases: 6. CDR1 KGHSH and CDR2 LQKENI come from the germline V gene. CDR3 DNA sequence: TGTGCCAGCTCACCACCTAGCGGGAGTCAGGGTGAGCAGTTCTTC. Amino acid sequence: CASSPPSGSQGEQFF.

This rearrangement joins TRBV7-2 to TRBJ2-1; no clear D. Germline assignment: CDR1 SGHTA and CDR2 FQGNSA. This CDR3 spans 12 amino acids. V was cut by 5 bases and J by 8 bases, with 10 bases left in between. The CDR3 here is CASSPVVYEQFF. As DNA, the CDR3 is TGTGCCAGCAGCCCGGTGGTCTATGAGCAGTTCTTC. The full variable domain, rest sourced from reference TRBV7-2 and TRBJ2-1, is GAGVSQSPSNKVTEKGKDVELRCDPISGHTALYWYRQSLGQGLEFLIYFQGNSAPDKSGLPSDRFSAERTGGSVSTLTIQRTQQEDSAVYLCASSPVVYEQFFGPGTRLTVL.

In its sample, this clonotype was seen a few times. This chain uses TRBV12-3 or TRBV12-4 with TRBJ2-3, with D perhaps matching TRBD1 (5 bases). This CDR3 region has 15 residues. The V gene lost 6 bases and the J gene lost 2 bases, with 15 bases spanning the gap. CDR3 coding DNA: TGTGCCAGCAGCCCTGTGACAGCGTTCACAGATACGCAGTATTTT. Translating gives CASSPVTAFTDTQYF.

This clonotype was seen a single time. CDR3: CASRRGQGSEAFF. In nucleotides, the CDR3 is TGTGCCAGCAGGAGAGGACAGGGAAGTGAAGCTTTCTTT. The chain uses TRBV7-9 and TRBJ1-1; 8 positions match TRBD1. Trimming took 6 bases from V and 7 from J; bases not matched to a gene: 7. This CDR3 contains 13 residues. Germline lookup yields CDR1 SEHNR and CDR2 FQNEAQ (reference sequence).

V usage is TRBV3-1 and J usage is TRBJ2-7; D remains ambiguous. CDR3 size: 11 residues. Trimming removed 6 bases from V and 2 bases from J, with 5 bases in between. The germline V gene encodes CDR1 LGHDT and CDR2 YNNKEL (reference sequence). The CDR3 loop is CASRGAYEQYF. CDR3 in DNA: TGTGCCAGCAGGGGCGCCTACGAGCAGTACTTC.

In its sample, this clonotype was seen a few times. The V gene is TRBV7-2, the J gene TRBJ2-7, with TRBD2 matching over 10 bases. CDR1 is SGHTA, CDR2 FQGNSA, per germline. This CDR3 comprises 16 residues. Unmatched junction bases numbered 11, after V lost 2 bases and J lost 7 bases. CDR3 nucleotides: TGTGCCAGCAGCTTAAACCCGCTAGCGGGAGTTGGGGAGCAGTACTTC. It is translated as CASSLNPLAGVGEQYF. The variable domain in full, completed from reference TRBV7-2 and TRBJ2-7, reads GAGVSQSPSNKVTEKGKDVELRCDPISGHTALYWYRQSLGQGLEFLIYFQGNSAPDKSGLPSDRFSAERTGGSVSTLTIQRTQQEDSAVYLCASSLNPLAGVGEQYFGPGTRLTVT.

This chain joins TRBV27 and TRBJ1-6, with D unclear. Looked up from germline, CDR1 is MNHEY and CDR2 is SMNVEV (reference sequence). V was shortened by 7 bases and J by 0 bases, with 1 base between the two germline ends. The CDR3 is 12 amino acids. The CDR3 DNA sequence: TGTGCCAGCAACTCCTATAATTCACCCCTCCACTTT. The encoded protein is CASNSYNSPLHF.

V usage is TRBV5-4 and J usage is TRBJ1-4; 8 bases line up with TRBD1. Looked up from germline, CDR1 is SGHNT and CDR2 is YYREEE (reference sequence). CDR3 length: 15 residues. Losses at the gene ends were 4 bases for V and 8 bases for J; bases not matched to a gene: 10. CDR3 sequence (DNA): TGTGCCAGCAGCCCCTCCGTACAGGGGGGCGAAAAACTGTTTTTT. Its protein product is CASSPSVQGGEKLFF. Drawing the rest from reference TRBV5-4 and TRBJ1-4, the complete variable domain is ETGVTQSPTHLIKTRGQQVTLRCSSQSGHNTVSWYQQALGQGPQFIFQYYREEENGRGNFPPRFSGLQFPNYSSELNVNALELDDSALYLCASSPSVQGGEKLFFGSGTQLSVL.

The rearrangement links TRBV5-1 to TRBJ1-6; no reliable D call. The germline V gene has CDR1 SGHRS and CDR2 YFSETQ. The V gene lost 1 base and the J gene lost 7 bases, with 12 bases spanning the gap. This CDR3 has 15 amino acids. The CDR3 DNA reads TGCGCCAGCAGCTTGCTCGGGCAGCGAAATTCACCCCTCCACTTT. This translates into CASSLLGQRNSPLHF.

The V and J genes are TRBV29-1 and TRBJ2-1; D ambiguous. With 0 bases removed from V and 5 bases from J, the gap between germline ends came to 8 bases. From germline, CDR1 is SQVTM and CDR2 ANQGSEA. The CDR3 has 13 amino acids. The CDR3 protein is CSVEEIRDNEQFF. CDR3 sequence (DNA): TGCAGCGTTGAAGAGATTAGGGACAATGAGCAGTTCTTC.

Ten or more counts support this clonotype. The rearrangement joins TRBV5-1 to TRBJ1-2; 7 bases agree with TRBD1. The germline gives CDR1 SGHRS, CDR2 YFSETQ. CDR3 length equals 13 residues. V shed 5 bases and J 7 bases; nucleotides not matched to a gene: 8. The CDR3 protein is CASRLTGMGGYTF. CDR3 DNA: TGCGCCAGCAGACTGACAGGGATGGGTGGCTACACCTTC.

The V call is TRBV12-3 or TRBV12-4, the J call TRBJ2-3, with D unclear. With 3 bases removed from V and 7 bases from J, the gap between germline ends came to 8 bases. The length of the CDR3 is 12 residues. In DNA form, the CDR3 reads TGTGCCAGCAGTTTCTCGCGGAATACGCAGTATTTT. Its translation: CASSFSRNTQYF.

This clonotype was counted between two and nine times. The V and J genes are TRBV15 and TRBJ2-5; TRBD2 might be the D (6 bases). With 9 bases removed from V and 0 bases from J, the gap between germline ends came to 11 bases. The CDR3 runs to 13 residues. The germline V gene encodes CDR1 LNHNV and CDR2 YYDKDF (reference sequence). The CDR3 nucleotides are TGTGCCACGACCGCGGGGTACCAAGAGACCCAGTACTTC. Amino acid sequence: CATTAGYQETQYF.

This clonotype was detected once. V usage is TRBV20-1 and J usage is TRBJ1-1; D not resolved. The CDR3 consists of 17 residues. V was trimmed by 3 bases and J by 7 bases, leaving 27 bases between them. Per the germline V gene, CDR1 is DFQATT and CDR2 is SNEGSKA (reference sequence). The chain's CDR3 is CSARGLEAPSIGIEAFF. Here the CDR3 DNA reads TGCAGTGCTAGGGGTCTCGAGGCTCCCTCGATAGGAATTGAAGCTTTCTTT.

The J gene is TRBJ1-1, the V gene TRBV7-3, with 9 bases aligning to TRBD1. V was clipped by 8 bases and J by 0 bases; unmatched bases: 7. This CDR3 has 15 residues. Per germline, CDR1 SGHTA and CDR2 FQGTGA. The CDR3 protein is CASVDRGVMNTEAFF. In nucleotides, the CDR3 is TGTGCCAGCGTCGACAGGGGGGTGATGAACACTGAAGCTTTCTTT.

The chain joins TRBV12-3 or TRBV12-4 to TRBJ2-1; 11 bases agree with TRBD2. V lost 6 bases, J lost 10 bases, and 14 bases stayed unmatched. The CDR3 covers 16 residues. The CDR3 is CASRPTSGGTIGEQFF. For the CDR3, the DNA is TGTGCCAGCAGACCCACTAGCGGGGGAACGATTGGGGAGCAGTTCTTC.

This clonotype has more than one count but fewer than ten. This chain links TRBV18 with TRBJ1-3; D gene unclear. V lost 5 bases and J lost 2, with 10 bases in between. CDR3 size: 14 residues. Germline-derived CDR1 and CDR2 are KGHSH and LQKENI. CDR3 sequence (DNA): TGTGCCAGCTCAACTTCTCCCACTGGAAACACCATATATTTT. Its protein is CASSTSPTGNTIYF.

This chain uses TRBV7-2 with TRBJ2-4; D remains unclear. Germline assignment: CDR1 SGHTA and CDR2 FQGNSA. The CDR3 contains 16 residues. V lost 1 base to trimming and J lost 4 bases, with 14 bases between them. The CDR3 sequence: CASSLGGILDKNIQYF. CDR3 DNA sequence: TGTGCCAGCAGCTTAGGCGGAATTTTGGATAAAAACATTCAGTACTTC.